This entry lists 16 T cell receptor beta chains sequenced from one sample in a study of blood T cell repertoires in COVID-19. Measured with immunoSEQ multiplex PCR; TCRdb has only the in-frame clones, and not every one. The repertoire has about 170,000 clones, about 86% of them found once; the top ten carry roughly 2.6%. What was sequenced was peripheral blood. Every receptor here comes from a human donor with acute or convalescent COVID-19. The donor label of this sample is uncertain.

This clone has more than one count but fewer than ten. CDR3: CASSEAGGYTF. The CDR3 bases are TGTGCCAGCAGTGAAGCCGGGGGCTACACCTTC. The chain links TRBV6-1 to TRBJ1-2; D is unresolved. In germline, CDR1 is MNHNS, CDR2 SASEGT. The length of the CDR3 is 11 residues. Trimming removed 0 bases at V and 8 bases at J, with 4 bases between.

This clone was seen a single time. V and J are TRBV3-1 (or the pseudogene TRBV3-2) and TRBJ2-1; TRBD2 matches at 8 bases. Germline loops: CDR1 LGHDT, CDR2 YNNKEL (reference sequence). The CDR3 totals 16 residues. V shed 0 bases, J shed 8 bases, and the junction held 9 bases outside the gene matches. CDR3 nucleotide sequence: TGTGCCAGCAGCCAAGAGCCCCGGGGGGGCGGGGATGAGCAGTTCTTC. Residues: CASSQEPRGGGDEQFF.

The chain links TRBV2 to TRBJ1-1; TRBD1 is a possible D gene (5 bases). Trimming took 4 bases from V and 1 from J, leaving 13 bases between them. From germline, CDR1 is SNHLY and CDR2 FYNNEI. This CDR3 region has 15 residues. The CDR3, as DNA: TGTGCCAGCAGTGCCCTCAGGGCGGCGAACACTGAAGCTTTCTTT. Translation: CASSALRAANTEAFF.

This CDR3 is CASSLAQGAHGYTF. The CDR3 region has the DNA TGCGCCAGCAGCTTGGCACAGGGGGCCCATGGCTACACCTTC. The chain has TRBV5-1 and TRBJ1-2, with TRBD1 matching over 9 bases. This CDR3 region has 14 residues. The germline CDR1 and CDR2 sequences are SGHRS and YFSETQ. J gave up 6 bases and V 0 bases, and 3 bases lay outside the gene matches. Full variable domain (remainder filled in from reference TRBV5-1 and TRBJ1-2): KAGVTQTPRYLIKTRGQQVTLSCSPISGHRSVSWYQQTPGQGLQFLFEYFSETQRNKGNFPGRFSGRQFSNSRSEMNVSTLELGDSALYLCASSLAQGAHGYTFGSGTRLTVV.

This chain uses TRBV29-1 with TRBJ2-7; no definite D call. V was shortened by 2 bases and J by 6 bases, with 5 bases between the two germline ends. The CDR3 covers 10 residues. The V gene's germline CDR1 is SQVTM and CDR2 ANQGSEA. CDR3 loop: CSVEHGEQYF. The CDR3 DNA follows: TGCAGCGTTGAACACGGCGAGCAGTACTTC.

DNA for the CDR3: TGTGCCAGCTCCAGGGGGTACGAGCAGTACTTC. Translation gives CASSRGYEQYF. This rearrangement joins TRBV21-1 to TRBJ2-7; the table's D call, TRBD1, was not checked against the DNA. TRBV21-1 counts as a pseudogene. This CDR3 has 11 amino acids.

This chain uses TRBV7-9 with TRBJ2-1; TRBD1 aligns across 7 bases. CDR3 length: 19 residues. V shed 5 bases, J shed 4 bases, and the junction held 20 bases outside the gene matches. Looked up from germline, CDR1 is SEHNR and CDR2 is FQNEAQ (reference sequence). CDR3 sequence: CASSPRVVGVYRGYNEQFF. Written as DNA, the CDR3 is TGTGCCAGCAGCCCGCGGGTAGTCGGGGTGTACAGGGGTTACAATGAGCAGTTCTTC.

The rearrangement uses TRBV30 and TRBJ1-5, with D unclear. Trimming took 2 bases from V and 6 from J, leaving 11 bases between them. The germline CDR1 and CDR2 sequences are GTSNPN and SVGIG (reference sequence). This CDR3 has 13 residues. The CDR3 bases are TGTGCCTGGAGTAATGGATCTAGTCAGCCCCAGCATTTT. Translated: CAWSNGSSQPQHF.

This clone came up a few times. The chain combines TRBV6-5 with TRBJ1-2; 7 nucleotides match TRBD1. The CDR3 is 14 residues long. The germline V gene has CDR1 MNHEY and CDR2 SVGAGI. The V and J ends lost 6 bases and 7 bases, in that order; junction bases with no gene match: 11. CDR3 amino acids: CASSLKGQPSGYTF. DNA for the CDR3: TGTGCCAGCAGCCTAAAGGGACAGCCAAGTGGCTACACCTTC.

The V and J genes are TRBV9 and TRBJ2-5; D is ambiguous. Deletions cut 0 bases from V and 0 bases from J, with 6 bases between. This CDR3 has 14 amino acids. From germline, CDR1 is SGDLS and CDR2 YYNGEE. DNA of the CDR3: TGTGCCAGCAGCGTAGGGCCGTACCAAGAGACCCAGTACTTC. It specifies CASSVGPYQETQYF.

This rearrangement joins TRBV30 to TRBJ1-4; no clear D. This CDR3 region has 11 residues. Looked up from germline, CDR1 is GTSNPN and CDR2 is SVGIG (reference sequence). V was shortened by 2 bases and J by 8 bases, with 6 bases between the two germline ends. CDR3 coding DNA: TGTGCCTGGAGTTTTACAGAAAAACTGTTTTTT. It is translated as CAWSFTEKLFF.

This clone was counted only a few times. This chain joins TRBV28 and TRBJ1-5; 9 bases line up with TRBD1. The CDR3 is 16 amino acids. CDR1 and CDR2 from the germline V gene are MDHEN and SYDVKM. Trimming removed 7 bases from V and 9 bases from J; junction bases left unmatched: 16. The CDR3: CASMGVGQGYFRPQHF. In nucleotides, the CDR3 is TGTGCCAGCATGGGCGTCGGACAGGGGTATTTCCGGCCCCAGCATTTT.

This clone appeared once. V and J are TRBV5-1 and TRBJ2-3, with 10 bases fitting TRBD2. CDR1 and CDR2 (germline): SGHRS, YFSETQ. After removal of 4 bases from V and 5 bases from J, the junction contained 7 bases not matched to a gene. The CDR3 totals 15 residues. The CDR3 sequence: CASSPAGGPGDTQYF. In DNA, the CDR3 is TGCGCCAGCAGCCCAGCGGGAGGGCCGGGAGATACGCAGTATTTT.

This chain connects TRBV4-1 to TRBJ2-1; TRBD2 matches at 8 bases. CDR1 MGHRA and CDR2 YSYEKL come from the germline V gene. V shed 2 bases, J shed 1 base, and the junction held 10 bases outside the gene matches. The CDR3 extends over 18 amino acids. The CDR3 bases are TGCGCCAGCAGCCAACCCCGGGGGGCGGGGGGATCCTACAATGAGCAGTTCTTC. Translation: CASSQPRGAGGSYNEQFF.

This clone has just one count. The CDR3 nucleotides read TGTGCCAGCAGTTTATCGGGGGCAGGGGGCGAGGTGAGGTCAAAACTGTTTTTT. It encodes CASSLSGAGGEVRSKLFF. This rearrangement joins TRBV27 to TRBJ1-4; 8 bases are a match to TRBD1. V lost 0 bases, J lost 10 bases, and 16 bases stayed unmatched. This CDR3 region has 18 residues. Germline assignment: CDR1 MNHEY and CDR2 SMNVEV (reference sequence).

This clone was seen a handful of times. The rearrangement uses TRBV11-1 and TRBJ1-1; weak D call: TRBD1 (6 bases). Trimming removed 6 bases from V and 4 bases from J, with 12 bases in between. The CDR3 has 13 amino acids. CDR1 and CDR2 (germline): SGHAT, FQDESV (reference sequence). The CDR3 loop reads CASSPTGRTEAFF. The CDR3 DNA sequence: TGTGCCAGCAGTCCCACAGGGCGCACTGAAGCTTTCTTT.